This passage covers 20 T cell receptor beta chains from one sample sequenced in a study of T cells after yellow fever vaccination. TCRdb analysed the 5' RACE reads with MiXCR anew, one entry per CDR3 protein. This sample has 350,000 to 450,000 distinct CDR3 sequences, with over 5% found just once. Source: PBMCs, taken 5 days after the yellow fever booster vaccination. These TCRs come from a man aged 25-45 years who received the YFV17D yellow fever vaccine.

CDR3 loop: CASRLADHNEQFF. The CDR3 nucleotides are TGTGCCAGCAGACTAGCGGACCACAATGAGCAGTTCTTC. The J gene is TRBJ2-1, the V gene TRBV2, with 8 bases aligning to TRBD2. V shed 6 bases and J 5 bases; nucleotides not matched to a gene: 3. Germline V lookup: CDR1 SNHLY, CDR2 FYNNEI. This CDR3 is 13 amino acids long.

This chain uses TRBV15 with TRBJ1-1; 7 positions match TRBD1. The germline gives CDR1 LNHNV, CDR2 YYDKDF (reference sequence). V was clipped by 5 bases and J by 5 bases; unmatched bases: 8. This CDR3 is 14 amino acids long. The chain's CDR3 is CATSGRTGGTEAFF. The CDR3 DNA follows: TGTGCCACCAGCGGTCGGACAGGTGGAACTGAAGCTTTCTTT.

This chain uses TRBV18 with TRBJ2-7; 7 bases are a match to TRBD1. Per germline, CDR1 KGHSH and CDR2 LQKENI. J gave up 0 bases and V 3 bases, and 8 bases lay outside the gene matches. There are 16 residues in the CDR3. Here the CDR3 reads CASSPGDRASSYEQYF. CDR3 nucleotides: TGTGCCAGCTCACCGGGAGACAGGGCGAGCTCCTACGAGCAGTACTTC.

The chain recombines TRBV5-1 with TRBJ2-3, with 7 positions matching TRBD2. Per germline, CDR1 SGHRS and CDR2 YFSETQ. This CDR3 region has 14 residues. With V trimmed by 6 bases and J by 3 bases, 7 bases remained unmatched. CDR3 in amino acids: CASTAGVVTDTQYF. Here the CDR3 DNA reads TGCGCCAGCACGGCGGGAGTGGTGACAGATACGCAGTATTTT.

This clonotype was seen a few times. The chain combines TRBV7-2 with TRBJ2-3, with TRBD1 as a possible D gene (5 bases). The CDR3 has 13 residues. Germline V gene lookup returns CDR1 SGHTA and CDR2 FQGNSA. Trimming pared 5 bases from V and 5 bases from J, leaving 11 bases between. CDR3 nucleotide sequence: TGTGCCAGCAGCCCCAGGGTCATAGATACGCAGTATTTT. Residues: CASSPRVIDTQYF.

This clonotype has ten or more counts. V is TRBV20-1 and J is TRBJ2-7; D unclear. Looked up from germline, CDR1 is DFQATT and CDR2 is SNEGSKA (reference sequence). The V and J ends lost 4 bases and 0 bases respectively, with 13 bases between them. CDR3 length equals 14 residues. CDR3 loop: CSATPSGSSYEQYF. The CDR3 region has the DNA TGCAGTGCTACTCCCAGTGGAAGCTCCTACGAGCAGTACTTC.

This clonotype was seen a few times. The J gene is TRBJ2-2, the V gene TRBV5-1; TRBD1 agrees at 7 bases. CDR1 and CDR2 (germline): SGHRS, YFSETQ. The CDR3 is 15 amino acids. J was trimmed by 3 bases and V by 7 bases; bases with no gene match: 9. The CDR3 nucleotides are TGCGCCAGCCGAGCCGGGACAGCAGACACCGGGGAGCTGTTTTTT. This codes for CASRAGTADTGELFF.

This clonotype came up many times. This chain connects TRBV12-3 or TRBV12-4 to TRBJ2-1; 7 nucleotides line up with TRBD1. The junction had 5 bases not matched to a gene; V was cut back by 5 bases and J by 4 bases. This CDR3 contains 14 residues. CDR3 sequence reads: CASSIKQGYNEQFF. CDR3 DNA sequence: TGTGCCAGCAGTATAAAACAGGGGTACAATGAGCAGTTCTTC.

This sequence joins TRBV6-2 or TRBV6-3 and TRBJ2-7; D is uncertain. This CDR3 is built from 15 residues. Germline CDR1 MNHEY, CDR2 SVGEGT. Trimming removed 2 bases at V and 0 bases at J, with 11 bases between. The CDR3 DNA follows: TGTGCCAGCAGTTACCCCCCCGGGCTCTCCTACGAGCAGTACTTC. Its protein product is CASSYPPGLSYEQYF.

In this sample, this clonotype turned up many times. The V and J genes are TRBV30 and TRBJ2-1, with 9 bases aligning to TRBD2. The V segment lost 4 bases and the J segment 3 bases; nucleotides outside the gene matches: 1. CDR1 is GTSNPN and CDR2 is SVGIG in the germline V gene (reference sequence). The CDR3 spans 13 residues. As DNA, the CDR3 is TGTGCCTGGACTAGCGGGAACTACAATGAGCAGTTCTTC. Its protein is CAWTSGNYNEQFF.

This clonotype was counted only a few times. V usage is TRBV29-1 and J usage is TRBJ1-1; D is possibly TRBD1 (6 bases). The CDR3 contains 12 residues. CDR1 and CDR2 from the germline V gene are SQVTM and ANQGSEA. Deletions cut 7 bases from V and 2 bases from J, with 11 bases between. The DNA of the CDR3 is TGCAGCGCTGGACAGACCAACACTGAAGCTTTCTTT. Its translation: CSAGQTNTEAFF.

This clonotype was seen more than once but under ten times. The chain's CDR3 is CASSPRDLAGIKETQYF. The CDR3 bases are TGTGCCAGCTCACCAAGGGACCTAGCGGGAATAAAGGAGACCCAGTACTTC. This chain links TRBV18 with TRBJ2-5; 9 nucleotides align to TRBD2. Germline CDR1 KGHSH, CDR2 LQKENI. This CDR3 region has 17 residues. V lost 2 bases and J lost 5; bases outside the gene matches: 12.

The V call is TRBV25-1, the J call TRBJ2-7; a weak D match, TRBD2 (5 bases). CDR1 and CDR2 (germline): MGHDK, SYGVNS. Trimming took off 4 bases at V and 0 bases at J, with 10 bases between the two ends. CDR3 length: 14 residues. The CDR3 DNA sequence: TGTGCCAGCAGTGGAAGAGGACTCTCCTACGAGCAGTACTTC. It yields the protein CASSGRGLSYEQYF.

Turning to this clonotype: A much larger clone differs from this one at a single base, so this may be a read error. V gene TRBV25-1 combines with J gene TRBJ2-2, with TRBD1 identical over 7 bases. CDR3 length: 16 residues. Germline V lookup: CDR1 MGHDK, CDR2 SYGVNS. CDR3 nucleotides: TGTGCCGGCAGTGAAAGGAAGGGACAGTACACCGGGGAGCTGTTTTTT. Protein sequence: CAGSERKGQYTGELFF. Supplemented by reference TRBV25-1 and TRBJ2-2, the full variable domain reads EADIYQTPRYLVIGTGKKITLECSQTMGHDKMYWYQQDPGMELHLIHYSYGVNSTEKGDLSSESTVSRIRTEHFPLTLESARPSHTSQYLCAGSERKGQYTGELFFGEGSRLTVL.

This clonotype has ten or more counts. The J gene is TRBJ2-7, the V gene TRBV7-3; 7 bases line up with TRBD2. In germline, CDR1 is SGHTA, CDR2 FQGTGA. The CDR3 runs to 14 residues. V dropped 3 bases and J dropped 5; count of bases not matched to a gene: 7. DNA of the CDR3: TGTGCCAGCAGCTTCGGCGGGAGTTCCGACGAGCAGTACTTC. The encoded protein is CASSFGGSSDEQYF.

The V gene is TRBV20-1, the J gene TRBJ2-2, with 10 bases fitting TRBD2. V lost 4 bases, J lost 6 bases, and 5 bases stayed unmatched. The CDR3 consists of 14 residues. Germline V gene data show CDR1 as DFQATT and CDR2 as SNEGSKA (reference sequence). The CDR3 sequence: CSATSGSRPGELFF. The CDR3 DNA sequence: TGCAGTGCTACTAGCGGGAGTAGGCCCGGGGAGCTGTTTTTT.

This chain connects TRBV7-2 to TRBJ1-1; no clear D gene. Germline V gene lookup returns CDR1 SGHTA and CDR2 FQGNSA. Trimming left V 2 bases short and J 2 bases short, with 18 bases between. The CDR3 is made up of 17 amino acids. CDR3 amino acids: CASSLSQKRKINTEAFF. The CDR3 coding sequence is TGTGCCAGCAGCTTAAGTCAGAAACGAAAGATAAACACTGAAGCTTTCTTT.

The rearrangement links TRBV30 to TRBJ1-5; D gene uncertain. Trimming left V 3 bases short and J 11 bases short, with 17 bases between. This CDR3 has 13 residues. The V gene's germline CDR1 is GTSNPN and CDR2 SVGIG (reference sequence). The chain's CDR3 is CAWSPKARSAQHF. In DNA, the CDR3 is TGTGCCTGGAGCCCCAAGGCCAGGTCAGCCCAGCATTTT. Drawing the rest from reference TRBV30 and TRBJ1-5, the complete variable domain is SQTIHQWPATLVQPVGSPLSLECTVEGTSNPNLYWYRQAAGRGLQLLFYSVGIGQISSEVPQNLSASRPQDRQFILSSKKLLLSDSGFYLCAWSPKARSAQHFGDGTRLSIL.

This clonotype came up a few times. CDR3 protein: CASKPAGAAYEQYF. Here the CDR3 DNA reads TGTGCCAGCAAGCCAGCGGGAGCGGCCTACGAGCAGTACTTC. This sequence joins TRBV6-2 or TRBV6-3 and TRBJ2-7; 8 nucleotides agree with TRBD2. Losses at the gene ends were 7 bases for V and 2 bases for J; bases not matched to a gene: 7. The germline V gene has CDR1 MNHEY and CDR2 SVGEGT. The CDR3 extends over 14 amino acids.

This clonotype turned up a few times. The chain links TRBV19 to TRBJ2-1; 13 bases are shared with TRBD2. CDR1 and CDR2 (germline): LNHDA, SQIVND (reference sequence). The CDR3 totals 18 residues. V was clipped by 0 bases and J by 9 bases; unmatched bases: 11. CDR3 nucleotides: TGTGCCAGTAGTATAGACGGACTAGCGGGAGCCTGGTTCGGTGAGCAGTTCTTC. The encoded protein is CASSIDGLAGAWFGEQFF.